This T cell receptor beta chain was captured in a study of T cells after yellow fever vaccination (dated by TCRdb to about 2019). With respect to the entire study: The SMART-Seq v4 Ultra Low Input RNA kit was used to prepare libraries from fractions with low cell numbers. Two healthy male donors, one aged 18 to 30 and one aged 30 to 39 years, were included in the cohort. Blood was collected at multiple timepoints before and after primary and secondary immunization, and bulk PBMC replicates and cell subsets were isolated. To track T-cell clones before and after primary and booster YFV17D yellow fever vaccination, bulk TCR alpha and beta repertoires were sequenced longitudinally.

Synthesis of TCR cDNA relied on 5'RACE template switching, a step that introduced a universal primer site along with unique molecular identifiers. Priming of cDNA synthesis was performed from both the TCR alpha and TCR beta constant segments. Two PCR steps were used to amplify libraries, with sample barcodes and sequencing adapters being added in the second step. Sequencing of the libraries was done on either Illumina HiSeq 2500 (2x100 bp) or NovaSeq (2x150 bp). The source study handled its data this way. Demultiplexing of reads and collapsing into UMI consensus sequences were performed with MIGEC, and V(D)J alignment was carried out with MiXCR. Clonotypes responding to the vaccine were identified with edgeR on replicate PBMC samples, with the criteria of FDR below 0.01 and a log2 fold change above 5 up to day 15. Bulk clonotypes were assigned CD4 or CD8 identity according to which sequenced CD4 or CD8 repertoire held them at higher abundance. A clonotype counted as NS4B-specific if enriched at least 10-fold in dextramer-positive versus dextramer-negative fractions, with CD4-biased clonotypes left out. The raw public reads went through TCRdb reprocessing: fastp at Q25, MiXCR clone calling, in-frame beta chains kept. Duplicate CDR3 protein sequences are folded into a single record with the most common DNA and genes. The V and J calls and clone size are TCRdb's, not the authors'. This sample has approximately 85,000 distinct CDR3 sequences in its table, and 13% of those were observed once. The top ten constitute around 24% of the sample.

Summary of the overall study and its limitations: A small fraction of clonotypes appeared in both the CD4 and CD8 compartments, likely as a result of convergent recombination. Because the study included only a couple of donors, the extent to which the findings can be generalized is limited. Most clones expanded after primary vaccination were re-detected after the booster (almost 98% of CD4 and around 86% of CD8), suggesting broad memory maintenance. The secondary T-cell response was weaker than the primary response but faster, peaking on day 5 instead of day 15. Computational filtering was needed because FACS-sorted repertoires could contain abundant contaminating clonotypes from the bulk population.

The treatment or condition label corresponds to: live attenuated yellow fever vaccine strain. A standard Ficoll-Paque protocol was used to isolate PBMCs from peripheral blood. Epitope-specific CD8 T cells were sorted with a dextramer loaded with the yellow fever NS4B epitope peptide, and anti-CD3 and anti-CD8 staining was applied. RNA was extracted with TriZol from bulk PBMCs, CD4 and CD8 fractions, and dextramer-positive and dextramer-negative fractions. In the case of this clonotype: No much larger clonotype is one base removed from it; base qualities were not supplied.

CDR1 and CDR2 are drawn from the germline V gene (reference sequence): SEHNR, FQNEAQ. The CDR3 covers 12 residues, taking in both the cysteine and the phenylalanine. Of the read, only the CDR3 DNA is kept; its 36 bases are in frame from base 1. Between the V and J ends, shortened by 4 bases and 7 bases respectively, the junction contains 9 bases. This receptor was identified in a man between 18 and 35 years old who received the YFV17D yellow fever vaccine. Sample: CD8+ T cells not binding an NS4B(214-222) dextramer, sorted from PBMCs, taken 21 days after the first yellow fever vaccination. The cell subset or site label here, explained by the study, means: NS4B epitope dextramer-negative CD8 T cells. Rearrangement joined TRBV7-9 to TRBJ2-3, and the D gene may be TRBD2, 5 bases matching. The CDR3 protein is CASSSGIYTQYF. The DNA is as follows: TGTGCCAGCAGCTCGGGGATTTATACGCAGTATTTT.